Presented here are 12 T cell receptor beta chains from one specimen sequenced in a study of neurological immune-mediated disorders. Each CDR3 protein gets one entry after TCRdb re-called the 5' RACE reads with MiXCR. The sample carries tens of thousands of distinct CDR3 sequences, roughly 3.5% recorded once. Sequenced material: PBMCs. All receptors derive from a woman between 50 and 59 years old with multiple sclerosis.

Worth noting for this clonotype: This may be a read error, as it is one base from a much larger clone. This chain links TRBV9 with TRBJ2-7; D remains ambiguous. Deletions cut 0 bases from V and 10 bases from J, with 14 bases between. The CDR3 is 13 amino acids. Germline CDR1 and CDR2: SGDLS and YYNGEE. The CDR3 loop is CASSVGMKESQYF. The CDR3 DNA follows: TGTGCCAGCAGCGTAGGAATGAAAGAATCTCAGTACTTC.

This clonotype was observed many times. The CDR3 bases are TGTGCCAGCAGCTTGGGCGGATCGCCCCAGCATTTT. The encoded protein is CASSLGGSPQHF. This chain uses TRBV5-6 with TRBJ1-5; no clear D gene. Trimming removed 0 bases at V and 9 bases at J, with 7 bases between. The CDR3 loop spans 12 amino acids. The germline V gene has CDR1 SGHDT and CDR2 YYEEEE.

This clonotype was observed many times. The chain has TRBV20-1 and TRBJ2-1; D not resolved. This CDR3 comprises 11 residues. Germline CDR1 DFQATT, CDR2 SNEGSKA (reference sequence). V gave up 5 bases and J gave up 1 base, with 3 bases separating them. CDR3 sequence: CSARSYNEQFF. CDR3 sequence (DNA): TGCAGTGCTCGATCCTACAATGAGCAGTTCTTC.

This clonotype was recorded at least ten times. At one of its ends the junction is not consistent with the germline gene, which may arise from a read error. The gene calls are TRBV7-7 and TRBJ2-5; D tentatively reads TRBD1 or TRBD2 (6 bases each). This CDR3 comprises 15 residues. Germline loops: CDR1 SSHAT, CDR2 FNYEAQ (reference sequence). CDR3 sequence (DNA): TGTGCTAGCAGCCCCCGTCCGGGGGCAGGGGAGACCCAGTACTTC. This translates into CASSPRPGAGETQYF.

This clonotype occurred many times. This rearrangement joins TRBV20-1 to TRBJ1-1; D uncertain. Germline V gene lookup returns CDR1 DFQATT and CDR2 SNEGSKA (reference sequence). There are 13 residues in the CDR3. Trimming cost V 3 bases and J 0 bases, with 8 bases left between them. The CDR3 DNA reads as TGCAGTGCTAGGGAACAGCTGAACACTGAAGCTTTCTTT. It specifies CSAREQLNTEAFF.

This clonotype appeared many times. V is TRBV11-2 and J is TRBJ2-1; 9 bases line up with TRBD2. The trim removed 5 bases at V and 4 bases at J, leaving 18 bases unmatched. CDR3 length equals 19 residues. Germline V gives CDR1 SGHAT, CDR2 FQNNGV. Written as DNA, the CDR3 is TGTGCCAGCAGCCGGGGTGCGGCGCGAGCGGGGGGAGGTTACAATGAGCAGTTCTTC. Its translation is CASSRGAARAGGGYNEQFF.

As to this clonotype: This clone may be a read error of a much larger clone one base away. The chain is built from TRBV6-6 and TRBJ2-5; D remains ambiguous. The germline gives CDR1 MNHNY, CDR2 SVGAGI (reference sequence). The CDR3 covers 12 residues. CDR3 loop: CASSTQIENQYF. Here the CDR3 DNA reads TGTGCCAGCAGTACCCAGATAGAGAACCAGTACTTC.

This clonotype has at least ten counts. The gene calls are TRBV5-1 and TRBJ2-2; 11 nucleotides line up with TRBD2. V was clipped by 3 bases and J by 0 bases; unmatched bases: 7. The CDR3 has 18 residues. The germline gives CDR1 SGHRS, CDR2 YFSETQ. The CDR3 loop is CASSSGLAGTSNTGELFF. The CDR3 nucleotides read TGCGCCAGCAGCTCCGGACTAGCGGGTACCTCGAACACCGGGGAGCTGTTTTTT.

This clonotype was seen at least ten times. CDR3: CASSPDRSNQPQHF. CDR3 coding DNA: TGTGCCAGCTCACCCGACAGGAGCAATCAGCCCCAGCATTTT. The chain links TRBV18 to TRBJ1-5; D is perhaps TRBD1 (6 bases). V shed 3 bases and J shed 1 base, with 7 bases lying between them. CDR1 and CDR2 (germline): KGHSH, LQKENI. CDR3 size: 14 residues.

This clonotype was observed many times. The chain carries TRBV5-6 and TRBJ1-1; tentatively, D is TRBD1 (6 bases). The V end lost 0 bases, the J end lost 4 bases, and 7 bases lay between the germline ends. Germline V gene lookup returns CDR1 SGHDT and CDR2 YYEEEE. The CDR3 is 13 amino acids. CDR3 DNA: TGTGCCAGCAGCTTGGAACAGGGCACTGAAGCTTTCTTT. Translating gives CASSLEQGTEAFF.

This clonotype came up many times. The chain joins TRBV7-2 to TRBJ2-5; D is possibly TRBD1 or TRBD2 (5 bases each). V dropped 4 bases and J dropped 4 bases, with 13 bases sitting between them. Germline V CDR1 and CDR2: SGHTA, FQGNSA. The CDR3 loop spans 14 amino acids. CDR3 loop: CASSSRAGRETQYF. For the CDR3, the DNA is TGTGCCAGCAGCTCGCGGGCAGGGCGAGAGACCCAGTACTTC.

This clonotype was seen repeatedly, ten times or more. CDR3 in amino acids: CASSLGQRGGLDTQYF. The CDR3 nucleotides are TGCGCCAGCAGCTTGGGTCAGCGGGGGGGCCTAGATACGCAGTATTTT. The chain links TRBV5-1 to TRBJ2-3; 10 nucleotides match TRBD2. The germline V gene encodes CDR1 SGHRS and CDR2 YFSETQ. V lost 0 bases and J lost 5; bases outside the gene matches: 6. The CDR3 runs to 16 residues.